Following are 22 T cell receptor beta chains from one sample sequenced in a study of T cells in Graves' hyperthyroidism and ophthalmopathy. Amplification yielded TCR beta CDR3 regions, with RNA transcripts as the source. The HTBI primer set drove a first-round RT-PCR of the TCR CDR3. TCRdb ran MiXCR on the multiplex PCR reads and lists one entry per CDR3 protein. The sample holds about 640,000 distinct CDR3 sequences, less than 25% seen once. Sequencing was carried out using blood. Receptor source: a man aged 30 to 39 with Graves' ophthalmopathy.

This clonotype was recorded at least ten times. V and J are TRBV11-2 and TRBJ1-1, with TRBD1 as a possible D gene (5 bases). Per germline, CDR1 SGHAT and CDR2 FQNNGV. The V and J ends lost 5 bases and 4 bases respectively, with 11 bases between them. The CDR3 totals 13 residues. The CDR3 bases are TGTGCCAGCAGCAAGGGGCGGGCCACTGAAGCTTTCTTT. This encodes CASSKGRATEAFF.

The chain recombines TRBV7-6 with TRBJ2-7, with 7 bases matching TRBD2. The germline CDR1 and CDR2 sequences are SGHVS and FNYEAQ. CDR3 length equals 15 residues. Trimming took 1 base from V and 4 from J; bases not matched to a gene: 7. The CDR3 here is CASSLEGGSGYEQYF. CDR3 DNA sequence: TGTGCCAGCAGCTTAGAAGGCGGGAGTGGGTACGAGCAGTACTTC.

This clonotype was picked up a small number of times. This chain uses TRBV6-1 with TRBJ2-1; TRBD2 agrees at 11 bases. The length of the CDR3 is 16 residues. Germline CDR1 MNHNS, CDR2 SASEGT. V shed 4 bases and J 4 bases; nucleotides not matched to a gene: 6. The CDR3 reads CASSGLAGTKYNEQFF. Written as DNA, the CDR3 is TGTGCCAGCAGTGGACTAGCGGGGACGAAATACAATGAGCAGTTCTTC.

This clonotype was seen ten or more times. V usage is TRBV6-1 and J usage is TRBJ1-4, with 8 bases matching TRBD1. Germline V gives CDR1 MNHNS, CDR2 SASEGT. V lost 5 bases to trimming and J lost 0 bases; unmatched junction nucleotides: 14. This CDR3 has 19 amino acids. CDR3 sequence reads: CASSSAPGTGFATNEKLFF. CDR3 sequence (DNA): TGTGCCAGCAGTTCCGCCCCGGGGACAGGATTTGCAACTAATGAAAAACTGTTTTTT.

This clonotype was observed a few times. The chain is built from TRBV12-3 or TRBV12-4 and TRBJ2-1, with 11 bases matching TRBD2. The V gene end was trimmed by 3 bases and the J gene end by 5 bases; junction bases not matched to a gene: 3. This CDR3 spans 15 amino acids. The CDR3 loop is CASSLASGGNNEQFF. The CDR3 DNA reads as TGTGCCAGCAGTTTGGCTAGCGGGGGGAACAATGAGCAGTTCTTC.

V is TRBV5-4 and J is TRBJ2-2; D is uncertain. Deletions cut 2 bases from V and 8 bases from J, with 13 bases between. The CDR3 runs to 14 residues. Per the germline V gene, CDR1 is SGHNT and CDR2 is YYREEE (reference sequence). The CDR3 DNA reads TGTGCCAGCAGCTTCGGGCGAGGTCGAGGGGAGCTGTTTTTT. It translates to CASSFGRGRGELFF.

The V call is TRBV29-1, the J call TRBJ2-2, with D tentatively TRBD2 (5 bases). CDR1 is SQVTM, CDR2 ANQGSEA, per germline. The CDR3 covers 13 residues. Trimming left V 2 bases short and J 11 bases short, with 15 bases between. Here the CDR3 reads CSVERTRAGELFF. DNA of the CDR3: TGCAGCGTTGAAAGGACGAGGGCAGGCGAGCTGTTTTTT.

The chain uses TRBV6-6 and TRBJ2-6; either TRBD1 or TRBD2 may supply D (5 bases each). Trimming removed 1 base at V and 4 bases at J, with 8 bases between. CDR1 and CDR2 from the germline V gene are MNHNY and SVGAGI (reference sequence). CDR3 size: 15 residues. In nucleotides, the CDR3 is TGTGCCAGCAGTTACTACGGGGCCGGGGCCAACGTCCTGACTTTC. This translates into CASSYYGAGANVLTF.

A few counts support this clonotype. This sequence joins TRBV6-5 and TRBJ2-1, with D hard to call. Germline V lookup: CDR1 MNHEY, CDR2 SVGAGI. This CDR3 contains 15 residues. Trimming took off 2 bases at V and 0 bases at J, with 8 bases between the two ends. The CDR3 is CASSYRADSYNEQFF. As DNA, the CDR3 is TGTGCCAGCAGTTACCGGGCAGACTCCTACAATGAGCAGTTCTTC.

V is TRBV5-5 and J is TRBJ2-5, with 10 bases matching TRBD2. J gave up 2 bases and V 4 bases, and 8 bases lay outside the gene matches. In germline, CDR1 is SGHKS, CDR2 YYEKEE (reference sequence). The CDR3 runs to 16 residues. The DNA for the CDR3 is TGTGCCAGCAGCCCCCCCGAGGGACTAGCGCAAGAGACCCAGTACTTC. Translated, it gives CASSPPEGLAQETQYF.

This chain uses TRBV13 with TRBJ2-1; weak D call: TRBD2 (6 bases). CDR1 is PRHDT, CDR2 FYEKMQ, per germline (reference sequence). The ends were cut back, 5 bases at V and 10 bases at J, with 15 bases in the middle. The CDR3 has 13 amino acids. The CDR3 loop reads CASSIRLDWEQFF. The CDR3 DNA reads TGTGCCAGCAGCATCCGACTAGATTGGGAGCAGTTCTTC.

This clonotype was detected ten times or more. The DNA for the CDR3 is TGTGCCTGGAGTGTACTTCCGAGTGATGAGCAGTTCTTC. Translation: CAWSVLPSDEQFF. The V gene is TRBV30, the J gene TRBJ2-1; no clear D. Trimming took off 0 bases at V and 8 bases at J, with 11 bases between the two ends. The CDR3 has 13 residues. Germline values: CDR1 GTSNPN, CDR2 SVGIG (reference sequence).

The V gene is TRBV4-2, the J gene TRBJ2-3; 8 bases line up with TRBD2. Germline V CDR1 and CDR2: LGHNA, YNFKEQ. V lost 3 bases and J lost 4; bases outside the gene matches: 6. This CDR3 contains 15 residues. Here the CDR3 reads CASSHTAGGADTQYF. DNA for the CDR3: TGTGCCAGCAGCCATACGGCGGGAGGTGCAGATACGCAGTATTTT.

A single count supports this clonotype. The CDR3 DNA is TGCAGTGCTAGAGCCCAGGTGGTGAACACTGAAGCTTTCTTT. It yields the protein CSARAQVVNTEAFF. The chain has TRBV20-1 and TRBJ1-1; D uncertain. CDR3 length: 14 residues. V lost 1 base, J lost 0 bases, and 9 bases lay in between. Germline values: CDR1 DFQATT, CDR2 SNEGSKA (reference sequence).

This clonotype was counted between two and nine times. The rearrangement links TRBV12-5 to TRBJ2-5, with D unclear. This CDR3 comprises 17 residues. Germline loops: CDR1 LGHNT, CDR2 FRNRAP. Trimming took 1 base from V and 5 from J, leaving 20 bases between them. In nucleotides, the CDR3 is TGTGCTAGTGGTTTGGACCTCTCCCCGGCGCCGGACGAGACCCAGTACTTC. Its protein is CASGLDLSPAPDETQYF.

The V gene is TRBV7-2, the J gene TRBJ2-2; no firm D call. The CDR3 consists of 16 residues. Germline V CDR1 and CDR2: SGHTA, FQGNSA. V shed 3 bases and J shed 4 bases, with 15 bases lying between them. Written as DNA, the CDR3 is TGTGCCAGCAGCTTCCACCAACCCCGCACCACCGGGGAGCTGTTTTTT. Protein: CASSFHQPRTTGELFF. The full variable domain, its missing parts supplied by reference TRBV7-2 and TRBJ2-2, is GAGVSQSPSNKVTEKGKDVELRCDPISGHTALYWYRQSLGQGLEFLIYFQGNSAPDKSGLPSDRFSAERTGGSVSTLTIQRTQQEDSAVYLCASSFHQPRTTGELFFGEGSRLTVL.

The V and J genes are TRBV27 and TRBJ1-5; 7 bases fit TRBD1. The CDR3 length is 15 residues. Germline trimming cut 2 bases from V and 5 bases from J; bases unmatched to any gene: 6. Germline CDR1 is MNHEY and CDR2 is SMNVEV (reference sequence). CDR3 amino acids: CASSLGGQSYQPQHF. The CDR3 DNA reads as TGTGCCAGCAGTTTAGGGGGACAGTCGTATCAGCCCCAGCATTTT.

This clonotype was counted at least ten times. The genes are TRBV28 and TRBJ1-1, with D maybe TRBD1 (6 bases). The V gene's germline CDR1 is MDHEN and CDR2 SYDVKM. CDR3 size: 14 residues. Trimming left V 4 bases short and J 3 bases short, with 12 bases between. CDR3 in amino acids: CASSSGEEDTEAFF. As DNA, the CDR3 is TGTGCCAGCAGTTCAGGGGAGGAGGACACTGAAGCTTTCTTT.

J is TRBJ2-2 and V is TRBV5-4; 8 bases fit TRBD1. CDR1 and CDR2 from the germline V gene are SGHNT and YYREEE (reference sequence). The junction had 8 bases not matched to a gene; V was cut back by 4 bases and J by 6 bases. This CDR3 is built from 15 residues. The CDR3 reads CASSQGTGGSGELFF. CDR3 in DNA: TGTGCCAGCAGCCAAGGGACAGGAGGGTCCGGGGAGCTGTTTTTT.

This clonotype came up a few times. This rearrangement joins TRBV7-6 to TRBJ2-1, with TRBD2 as a possible D gene (6 bases). The CDR3 spans 16 residues. V dropped 5 bases and J dropped 8 bases, with 22 bases sitting between them. CDR1 and CDR2 (germline): SGHVS, FNYEAQ. The CDR3: CASSPVGTGRWDEQFF. For the CDR3, the DNA is TGTGCCAGCAGCCCCGTGGGGACTGGCAGGTGGGATGAGCAGTTCTTC.

Ten or more counts support this clonotype. The J gene is TRBJ2-5, the V gene TRBV6-1, with 8 bases matching TRBD1. In germline, CDR1 is MNHNS, CDR2 SASEGT. The length of the CDR3 is 13 residues. V lost 5 bases, J lost 5 bases, and 4 bases stayed unmatched. CDR3: CASSQGASETQYF. As DNA, the CDR3 is TGTGCCAGCAGTCAGGGGGCATCGGAGACCCAGTACTTC.

This clonotype appeared many times. The chain joins TRBV27 to TRBJ1-5, with D unclear. Between the trimmed V and J ends, which lost 3 bases and 11 bases, there was a span of 11 bases. This CDR3 contains 12 residues. CDR1 is MNHEY, CDR2 SMNVEV, per germline (reference sequence). Here the CDR3 DNA reads TGTGCCAGCAGTTTTCCCCCGTTGACCCAGCATTTT. Translated, it gives CASSFPPLTQHF.